This is a list of T cell receptor beta chains from one sample in a study of vaccination and CD4 T cells after COVID-19. These receptors have no known antigen. One entry per CDR3 protein results from TCRdb running MiXCR on the PCR reads. The sample has around 12,000 distinct CDR3 sequences; about three fifths are singletons. Input material: CD4+ T cells from blood, cultured in vitro. These receptors all stem from a human donor who had recovered from COVID-19. CDR3s include the opening cysteine and the closing phenylalanine or tryptophan. A D gene is named only where the DNA matches it firmly. Not all rows give a size; the values are once, few, many and, for expanded clones, a class.

TRBD2,large,TRBJ2-5,TRBV6-1,CASSGTSKTQYF,TGTGCCAGCAGTGGGACTAGCAAGACCCAGTACTTC
TRBD2,.,TRBJ2-3,TRBV4-1,CASSQRGLAGNTDTQYF,TGCGCCAGCAGCCAGCGGGGACTAGCGGGGAACACAGATACGCAGTATTTT
.,.,TRBJ2-2,TRBV7-3,CASTRFPGELFF,TGTGCCAGCACCCGGTTCCCCGGGGAGCTGTTTTTT
TRBD1,.,TRBJ2-5,TRBV7-6,CASSLIRAGGQETQYF,TGTGCCAGCAGCTTAATTAGGGCAGGGGGCCAAGAGACCCAGTACTTC
TRBD1,few,TRBJ2-5,TRBV30,CAWRMGQGRVETQYF,TGTGCCTGGAGGATGGGACAGGGGCGCGTCGAGACCCAGTACTTC
.,.,TRBJ1-1,TRBV5-1,CASSLSGNSRTEAFF,TGCGCCAGCAGCTTGAGCGGGAACAGTAGGACTGAAGCTTTCTTT
TRBD2,.,TRBJ2-2,TRBV19,CASDNGLANTGELFF,TGTGCCAGTGATAATGGACTAGCGAACACCGGGGAGCTGTTTTTT
TRBD1,.,TRBJ1-1,TRBV6-5,CASSSDRGYFSGNTEAFF,TGTGCCAGCAGTTCGGACAGGGGGTATTTCTCCGGAAACACTGAAGCTTTCTTT
.,.,TRBJ1-1,TRBV19,CASSSKSGTPNTEAFF,TGTGCCAGTAGTTCCAAGTCGGGAACCCCGAACACTGAAGCTTTCTTT
.,.,TRBJ1-2,TRBV30,CAWSSSFPTGYTF,TGTGCCTGGAGTTCTTCCTTCCCTACTGGCTACACCTTC
TRBD2,.,TRBJ2-1,TRBV6-1,CASRRTSGSTYNEQFF,TGTGCCAGCAGGAGGACTAGCGGTTCTACCTACAATGAGCAGTTCTTC
.,.,TRBJ1-1,TRBV10-3,CAIRQPGRLSTEAFF,TGTGCCATCAGACAACCGGGACGACTGAGCACTGAAGCTTTCTTT
.,.,TRBJ1-2,TRBV4-3,CASSQDIGMGYGYTF,TGCGCCAGCAGCCAAGATATCGGCATGGGATATGGCTACACCTTC
.,few,TRBJ1-5,TRBV18,CASSGTGSNQPQHF,TGTGCCAGCTCAGGGACGGGTAGCAATCAGCCCCAGCATTTT
.,few,TRBJ1-1,TRBV28,CASSRADLLAFF,TGTGCCAGCAGTAGGGCAGATCTGTTAGCTTTCTTT
.,.,TRBJ1-1,TRBV21-1,CASSDGTASTEAFF,TGTGCCAGCAGCGACGGGACAGCAAGCACTGAAGCTTTCTTT
TRBD2,.,TRBJ2-7,TRBV18,CASSPGGVGEQYF,TGTGCCAGCTCACCTGGGGGGGTAGGCGAGCAGTACTTC
TRBD2,.,TRBJ2-7,TRBV10-3,CAISEVAGAYEQYF,TGTGCCATCAGTGAGGTAGCGGGAGCCTACGAGCAGTACTTC
.,.,TRBJ1-1,TRBV27,CASSLWGGDTEAFF,TGTGCCAGCAGTTTATGGGGGGGGGACACTGAAGCTTTCTTT
TRBD1,.,TRBJ1-1,TRBV2,CASLSGQAEDTEAFF,TGTGCCAGCCTTAGCGGACAGGCGGAGGACACTGAAGCTTTCTTT
.,.,TRBJ2-2,TRBV6-4,CASSDSDTGELFF,TGTGCCAGCAGTGACTCCGACACCGGGGAGCTGTTTTTT
TRBD1,.,TRBJ1-1,TRBV3-1,CASSQMGDSEAFF,TGTGCCAGCAGCCAAATGGGGGACAGTGAAGCTTTCTTT
.,.,TRBJ1-5,TRBV10-3,CATSEGDQPQHF,TGTGCCACCAGTGAGGGTGATCAGCCCCAGCATTTT
.,few,TRBJ2-5,TRBV4-1,CASSQVRGRGFQETQYF,TGCGCCAGCAGCCAAGTCAGGGGGCGGGGGTTTCAAGAGACCCAGTACTTC
.,.,TRBJ2-1,TRBV6-2/TRBV6-3,CASSLGSNEQFF,TGTGCCAGCAGTCTAGGGAGCAATGAGCAGTTCTTC
.,.,TRBJ1-6,TRBV4-1,CASSQGLTVTYNSPLHF,TGCGCCAGCAGCCAAGGACTGACGGTGACCTATAATTCACCCCTCCACTTT
TRBD2,.,TRBJ2-3,TRBV2,CASSEQLAGGLDTQYF,TGTGCCAGCAGTGAACAGCTAGCGGGAGGGTTAGATACGCAGTATTTT
TRBD1,few,TRBJ1-6,TRBV27,CASSSSGQGKSPLHF,TGTGCCAGCAGTTCCTCGGGACAGGGGAAATCACCCCTCCACTTT
.,.,TRBJ1-5,TRBV4-1,CASSQEGAPGQPQHF,TGCGCCAGCAGCCAAGAGGGGGCGCCGGGTCAGCCCCAGCATTTT
TRBD2,.,TRBJ2-4,TRBV7-3,CASSLTAGRDIQYF,TGTGCCAGCAGCTTAACTGCAGGGAGGGACATTCAGTACTTC
.,.,TRBJ1-1,TRBV28,CASRWGTSAFF,TGTGCCAGCAGGTGGGGGACCTCAGCTTTCTTT
TRBD2,.,TRBJ2-1,TRBV20-1,CSAQTGTSGRWQFF,TGCAGTGCTCAAACCGGGACTAGCGGGAGGTGGCAGTTCTTC
TRBD2,.,TRBJ2-7,TRBV6-2/TRBV6-3,CASSYREGNEQYF,TGTGCCAGCAGTTACCGGGAGGGGAACGAGCAGTACTTC